A selection of T cell receptor beta chains follows, all from one sample in a study of blood T cell repertoires in COVID-19. Clones were read by immunoSEQ multiplex PCR, and TCRdb kept only the in-frame ones, dropping some. This sample has 100,000 to 150,000 clones, with roughly 79% found just once. Material for sequencing was peripheral blood. These receptors were taken from a human donor in a cohort sampled during active COVID-19. Both conserved end residues are part of each CDR3. The order of the fields is J gene, D gene, V gene, clone size, CDR3 DNA, CDR3 protein. The D gene is left open where the match is weak. Size values are once, few and many counts, or a class for expanded clones, and some rows have none.

>TRBJ1-4|-|TRBV5-5|-
TGTGCCAGCACCTGGGGGCAGAATAATGAAAAACTGTTTTTT
CASTWGQNNEKLFF
>TRBJ1-1|TRBD1|TRBV5-1|many
TGCGCCAGCAGCCGGTGGACAGGTCGGGGATCGGTGAACACTGAAGCTTTCTTT
CASSRWTGRGSVNTEAFF
>TRBJ2-6|-|TRBV13|-
TGTGCCAGCGGACTGCTCTCTGGGGCCAACGTCCTGACTTTC
CASGLLSGANVLTF
>TRBJ1-1|-|TRBV4-3|-
TGCGCCAGCAGCCAAGTCGTCGGGGAGTCAGCTTTCTTT
CASSQVVGESAFF
>TRBJ2-1|-|TRBV28|few
TGTGCCAGCAGTTTGCAGCAGGGGGGCCCCTACAATGAGCAGTTCTTC
CASSLQQGGPYNEQFF
>TRBJ1-3|-|TRBV19|-
TGTGCCAGTACCATACAAGATGGAAACACCATATATTTT
CASTIQDGNTIYF
>TRBJ1-2|TRBD1|TRBV27|-
TGTGCCACAAAAAGCAGGGGGCCCGGCAACTATGGCTACACCTTC
CATKSRGPGNYGYTF
>TRBJ1-1|-|TRBV5-1|-
TGCGCCAGTTCACAGGGAAAGAACACTGAAGCTTTCTTT
CASSQGKNTEAFF
>TRBJ1-6|-|TRBV3-1/TRBV3-2|-
TGTGCCAGCAGCGCTAACTCCTATAATTCACCCCTCCACTTT
CASSANSYNSPLHF
>TRBJ2-7|TRBD2|TRBV6-4|-
TGTGCCAGCTCCCGGGGACTAATCTCCTACGAGCAGTACTTC
CASSRGLISYEQYF
>TRBJ2-1|-|TRBV11-1|few
TGTGCCAGCAGTAGTAGCCGGATCCAGTACAATGAGCAGTTCTTC
CASSSSRIQYNEQFF
>TRBJ2-1|-|TRBV6-5|-
TGTGCCAGCAGTTACGGGTCGGGATACTCCAATGAGCAGTTCTTC
CASSYGSGYSNEQFF
>TRBJ1-2|TRBD1|TRBV2|many
TGTGCCAGCAGTCCAGGACAGGATGGCTACACCTTC
CASSPGQDGYTF
>TRBJ1-2|-|TRBV4-3|-
TGCGCCAGCAGCCAAGATATCCGGGGGAACTATGGCTACACCTTC
CASSQDIRGNYGYTF
>TRBJ2-1|TRBD1|TRBV6-4|-
TGTGCCAGCAGTGACTTCGGGACAGGGGGTGGAAATGAGCAGTTCTTC
CASSDFGTGGGNEQFF
>TRBJ2-2|-|TRBV6-5|few
TGTGCCAGCGCCAGGGTACTGGAGCTGTTTTTT
CASARVLELFF
>TRBJ2-1|TRBD1|TRBV28|-
TGTGCCGCCGCGACAGGGGGAGACAATGAGCAGTTCTTC
CAAATGGDNEQFF
>TRBJ2-2|TRBD1|TRBV28|-
TGTGCCAGCAGCCTGATGGGACAGGTTGTCGCCGGGGAGCTGTTTTTT
CASSLMGQVVAGELFF
>TRBJ2-7|TRBD1|TRBV2|-
TGTGCCAGCAGGGGACAGGGGAGCTCCTACGAGCAGTACTTC
CASRGQGSSYEQYF
>TRBJ2-5|-|TRBV25-1|-
TGTGCCAGCAGAAAGCGGACAGCCCCAGGGACCCAGTACTTC
CASRKRTAPGTQYF
>TRBJ1-1|TRBD1|TRBV28|few
TGTGCCAGCAGACTGGGACAGGAGAACACTGAAGCTTTCTTT
CASRLGQENTEAFF
>TRBJ2-1|TRBD1|TRBV18|-
TGTGCCAGCTCACCTCAACAGGGGGAATACAATGAGCAGTTCTTC
CASSPQQGEYNEQFF
>TRBJ2-7|-|TRBV6-5|-
TGTGCCAGCCAAGGGGGGGGAACGAGCTCCTACGAGCAGTACTTC
CASQGGGTSSYEQYF
>TRBJ1-2|-|TRBV5-4|-
TGTGCCAGCAGCACCTACTTCCGACCGGGGGGCGATGGCTACACCTTC
CASSTYFRPGGDGYTF
>TRBJ1-2|TRBD1|TRBV7-2|-
TGTGCCAGCAGCTTTTGGACAGGGGAAGGAGGTGGCTACACCTTC
CASSFWTGEGGGYTF
>TRBJ2-1|TRBD2|TRBV10-3|-
TGTGCCATCAGTGAGTCAGGCGGGAGGGGGCTTGGTGAGCAGTTCTTC
CAISESGGRGLGEQFF
>TRBJ2-3|TRBD1|TRBV27|few
TGTGCCAGCAGCCTACGACAGGGCTCAGATACGCAGTATTTT
CASSLRQGSDTQYF
>TRBJ1-4|-|TRBV5-5|once
TGTGCCAGCAACCCCCGGGGGACTGAAAAACTGTTTTTT
CASNPRGTEKLFF
>TRBJ2-5|TRBD2|TRBV5-1|-
TGCGCCAGCAGCTTGATCGGGACTAGAGAAGAGACCCAGTACTTC
CASSLIGTREETQYF
>TRBJ2-7|TRBD1|TRBV6-2/TRBV6-3|few
TGTGCCAGCAGTTACTCCAGGACAGGGCATTCCTACGAGCAGTACTTC
CASSYSRTGHSYEQYF
>TRBJ2-1|-|TRBV19|once
TGTGCCAGTAGTACCCTTCGGAGGCATCATGAGCAGTTCTTC
CASSTLRRHHEQFF
>TRBJ2-3|TRBD2|TRBV5-1|-
TGCGCCAGCAGCCCTAGCGGGGGGGCCACAGATACGCAGTATTTT
CASSPSGGATDTQYF
>TRBJ1-3|-|TRBV6-5|-
TGTGCCAGCGGTCAGGGGCTAAGGGACGGAGTGACCATATATTTT
CASGQGLRDGVTIYF
>TRBJ1-2|-|TRBV14|-
TGTGCCAGCAGCCTTCGGACAAGTAACTATGGCTACACCTTC
CASSLRTSNYGYTF
>TRBJ2-1|TRBD2|TRBV19|once
TGTGCCAGTAGTCCCTATGGACTAGCGGGGGGGTGGTCCAATGAGCAGTTCTTC
CASSPYGLAGGWSNEQFF
>TRBJ1-1|-|TRBV19|-
TGTGCCAGTAGTATAGGGCTCCTCAGGCGCATGAACACTGAAGCTTTCTTT
CASSIGLLRRMNTEAFF
>TRBJ2-5|-|TRBV6-5|-
TGTGCCAGCGGTCGGGCAGGGATGGAGACCCAGTACTTC
CASGRAGMETQYF
>TRBJ2-5|-|TRBV28|-
TGTGCCAGCAGTATCAAGACTAGGTTCCGACGAGAGACCCAGTACTTC
CASSIKTRFRRETQYF
>TRBJ2-2|-|TRBV2|once
TGTGCCAGCTTGCGGACAGCGAACACCGGGGAGCTGTTTTTT
CASLRTANTGELFF
>TRBJ1-1|TRBD1|TRBV18|-
TGTGCCAGCTCACCGGGACAGGGGAACACTGAAGCTTTCTTT
CASSPGQGNTEAFF
>TRBJ1-1|-|TRBV19|-
TGTGCCAGTAGTATCAAACCAGGGGACGACACTGAAGCTTTCTTT
CASSIKPGDDTEAFF
>TRBJ2-7|-|TRBV20-1|-
TGCAGTGCTAGAGATCCCCAGCGGCAGTACTTC
CSARDPQRQYF
>TRBJ2-5|-|TRBV7-8|-
TGTGCCAGCAGCTTAGGTTCGGTTTCAGGGAGGGAGACCCAGTACTTC
CASSLGSVSGRETQYF
>TRBJ1-3|-|TRBV28|-
TGTGCCAGCAGTCGCGTCCCAATGCAGGGGAAAAAGCCAGGAAACACCATATATTTT
CASSRVPMQGKKPGNTIYF
>TRBJ1-5|-|TRBV7-2|-
TGTGCCAGCAGCCCTGTTTACGGGGCCCAGCATTTT
CASSPVYGAQHF
>TRBJ1-1|TRBD1|TRBV6-6|-
TGTGCCAGCAGTCGAGCCGGGACAGGGGTGAACACTGAAGCTTTCTTT
CASSRAGTGVNTEAFF
>TRBJ1-1|-|TRBV6-5|once
TGTGCCGGCAGTTACGCAGGGAACACTGAAGCTTTCTTT
CAGSYAGNTEAFF
>TRBJ2-7|TRBD2|TRBV27|-
TGTGCCAGCAGTTTATCGGGACTAGCCTACGAGCAGTACTTC
CASSLSGLAYEQYF
>TRBJ1-2|TRBD1|TRBV7-3|-
TGTGCCAGCAGCCCGTATCGGGGACAGAACTACACCTTC
CASSPYRGQNYTF
>TRBJ1-2|-|TRBV5-8|-
TGTGCCAGCAGCGTGACAGATTATGGCTACACCTTC
CASSVTDYGYTF
>TRBJ2-1|TRBD2|TRBV7-2|-
TGTGCCAGCAGCTCTTGGACTAGCGGGATATACAATGAGCAGTTCTTC
CASSSWTSGIYNEQFF
>TRBJ1-1|-|TRBV7-9|-
TGTGCCAGCAGCTTAGCGCAGGGTGAGACTGAAGCTTTCTTT
CASSLAQGETEAFF
>TRBJ2-1|-|TRBV11-3|-
TGTGCCAGCAGCTTAGCAACTCGTAATGAGCAGTTCTTC
CASSLATRNEQFF
>TRBJ2-3|TRBD2|TRBV3-1/TRBV3-2|-
TGTGCCAGCAGCCAAAGGGGTCTAGCGGTAGAATCTAGCACAGATACGCAGTATTTT
CASSQRGLAVESSTDTQYF
>TRBJ1-1|-|TRBV28|-
TGTGCCAGCAGTCCTCCGGACACGATGAACACTGAAGCTTTCTTT
CASSPPDTMNTEAFF
>TRBJ2-2|TRBD2|TRBV19|-
TGTGCCAGTAGTAGACTAGCGGGGGTAAACACCGGGGAGCTGTTTTTT
CASSRLAGVNTGELFF
>TRBJ1-4|-|TRBV9|-
TGTGCCAGCAGCGTAGGCGGGGAAGGTGAAAAACTGTTTTTT
CASSVGGEGEKLFF
>TRBJ2-1|TRBD2|TRBV6-5|-
TGTGCCAGCGATTGGACTAGGTCGGGTGAGCAGTTCTTC
CASDWTRSGEQFF
>TRBJ2-6|TRBD1|TRBV30|-
TGTGCCTGGACCTCTACCGGGACAGCCATCTCTGGGGCCAACGTCCTGACTTTC
CAWTSTGTAISGANVLTF
>TRBJ1-5|TRBD1|TRBV28|-
TGTGCCAGCAACAGACCGGGCCAGGGGGAGAATCAGCCCCAGCATTTT
CASNRPGQGENQPQHF